This T cell receptor (beta chain) was sequenced during a study of blood T cell repertoires in COVID-19. In the study overall: T cells, B-cell-depleted T cells, or PBMCs supplied cDNA or gDNA.

Participants were aged roughly 18 to 90 years, lived in under 30 US areas, and enrolled virtually. Original processing methods: How many nucleated cells were present was estimated from reference gene primer amplification. Libraries were prepared by immunoSEQ multiplex PCR; TCRdb keeps only in-frame clonotypes and omits some of them. The DNA gave D and trimming, while V, J and clone size come from that table. The sample includes under 350,000 clones, about nine tenths seen only once; the top ten take roughly 4.5%. The V end lost 4 bases, the J end lost 2 bases, and 7 bases lay between the germline ends. Germline CDR1 SQVTM, CDR2 ANQGSEA. This CDR3 has 12 amino acids.

The chain links TRBV29-1 to TRBJ2-3; D call uncertain. This clonotype was sampled from a man younger than 40 who had recovered from COVID-19. The sequenced sample consisted of PBMCs or T cells enriched from blood (not recorded which). The CDR3 here is CSVALFTDTQYF. The DNA for the CDR3 is TGCAGCGTTGCCCTTTTCACAGATACGCAGTATTTT.